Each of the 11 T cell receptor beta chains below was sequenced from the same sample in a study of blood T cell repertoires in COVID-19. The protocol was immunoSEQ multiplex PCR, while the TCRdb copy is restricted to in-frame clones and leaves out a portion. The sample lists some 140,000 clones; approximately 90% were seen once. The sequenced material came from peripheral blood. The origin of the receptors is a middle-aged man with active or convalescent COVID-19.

The CDR3 loop is CASSIPTGRDNQPQHF. The CDR3 nucleotides are TGTGCCAGTAGTATCCCGACAGGGAGAGACAATCAGCCCCAGCATTTT. The rearrangement links TRBV19 to TRBJ1-5; TRBD1 aligns across 7 bases. The junction had 8 bases not matched to a gene; V was cut back by 3 bases and J by 3 bases. In germline, CDR1 is LNHDA, CDR2 SQIVND (reference sequence). The CDR3 contains 16 residues.

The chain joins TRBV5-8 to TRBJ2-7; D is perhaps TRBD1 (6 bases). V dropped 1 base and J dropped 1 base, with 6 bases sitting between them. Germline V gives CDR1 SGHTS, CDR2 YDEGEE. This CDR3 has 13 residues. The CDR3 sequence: CASSLTGSYEQYF. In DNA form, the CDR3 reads TGTGCCAGCAGCTTGACAGGGTCCTACGAGCAGTACTTC.

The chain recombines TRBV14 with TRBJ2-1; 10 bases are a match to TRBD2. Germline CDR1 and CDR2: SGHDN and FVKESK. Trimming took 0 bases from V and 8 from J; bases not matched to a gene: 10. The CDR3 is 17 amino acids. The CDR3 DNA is TGTGCCAGCAGCCAAGATTTGGGGACTAGCGCGTCCGATGAGCAGTTCTTC. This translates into CASSQDLGTSASDEQFF.

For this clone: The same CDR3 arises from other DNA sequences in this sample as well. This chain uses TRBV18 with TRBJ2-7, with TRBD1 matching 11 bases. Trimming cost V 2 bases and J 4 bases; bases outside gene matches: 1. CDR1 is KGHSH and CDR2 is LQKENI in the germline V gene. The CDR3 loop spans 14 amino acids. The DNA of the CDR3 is TGTGCCAGCTCACCAGGGACAGGGGGTTACGAGCAGTACTTC. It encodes CASSPGTGGYEQYF. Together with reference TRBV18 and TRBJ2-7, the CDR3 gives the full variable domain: NAGVMQNPRHLVRRRGQEARLRCSPMKGHSHVYWYRQLPEEGLKFMVYLQKENIIDESGMPKERFSAEFPKEGPSILRIQQVVRGDSAAYFCASSPGTGGYEQYFGPGTRLTVT.

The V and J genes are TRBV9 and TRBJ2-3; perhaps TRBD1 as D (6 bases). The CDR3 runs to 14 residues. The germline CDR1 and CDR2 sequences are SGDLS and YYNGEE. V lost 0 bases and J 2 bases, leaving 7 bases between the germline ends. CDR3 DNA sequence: TGTGCCAGCAGCGTAGGACAGGACACAGATACGCAGTATTTT. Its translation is CASSVGQDTDTQYF.

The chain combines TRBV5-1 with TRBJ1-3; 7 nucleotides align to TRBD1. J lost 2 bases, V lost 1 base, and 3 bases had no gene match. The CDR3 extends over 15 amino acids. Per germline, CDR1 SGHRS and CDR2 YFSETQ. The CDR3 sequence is CASSLSTGAGNTIYF. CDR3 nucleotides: TGCGCCAGCAGCTTGAGCACAGGGGCTGGAAACACCATATATTTT.

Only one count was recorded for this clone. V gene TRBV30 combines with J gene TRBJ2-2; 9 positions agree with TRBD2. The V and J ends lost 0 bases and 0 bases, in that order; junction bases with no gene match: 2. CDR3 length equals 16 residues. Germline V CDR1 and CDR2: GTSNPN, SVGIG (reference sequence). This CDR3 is CAWSVIAGANTGELFF. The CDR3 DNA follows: TGTGCCTGGAGTGTAATAGCGGGGGCGAACACCGGGGAGCTGTTTTTT.

The DNA for the CDR3 is TGTGCCAGTAGCCGGGCAGGGGAAGCTCAGCCCCAGCATTTT. This translates into CASSRAGEAQPQHF. The chain is built from TRBV19 and TRBJ1-5; tentative D call: TRBD1 (6 bases). This CDR3 spans 14 amino acids. Germline-derived CDR1 and CDR2 are LNHDA and SQIVND (reference sequence). V lost 6 bases, J lost 6 bases, and 15 bases lay in between.

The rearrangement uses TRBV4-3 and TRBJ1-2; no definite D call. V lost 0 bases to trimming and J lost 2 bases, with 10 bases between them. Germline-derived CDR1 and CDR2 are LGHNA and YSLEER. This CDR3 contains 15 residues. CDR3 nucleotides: TGCGCCAGCAGCCAAGATCGGGAAAACAACTATGGCTACACCTTC. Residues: CASSQDRENNYGYTF.

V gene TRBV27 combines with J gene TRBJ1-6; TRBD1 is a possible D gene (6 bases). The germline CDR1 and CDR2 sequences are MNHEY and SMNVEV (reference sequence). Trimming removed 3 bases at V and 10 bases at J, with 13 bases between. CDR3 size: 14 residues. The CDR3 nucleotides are TGTGCCAGCAGTTTGGACGGAAGGGGGTCACCCCTCCACTTT. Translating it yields CASSLDGRGSPLHF.

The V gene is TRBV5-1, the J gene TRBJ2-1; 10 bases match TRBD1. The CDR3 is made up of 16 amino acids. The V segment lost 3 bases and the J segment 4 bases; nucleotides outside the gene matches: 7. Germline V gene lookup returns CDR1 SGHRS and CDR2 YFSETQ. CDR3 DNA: TGCGCCAGCAGCTCGGGACAGGGGCTAGTTTACAATGAGCAGTTCTTC. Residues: CASSSGQGLVYNEQFF. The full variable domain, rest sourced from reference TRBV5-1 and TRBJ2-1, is KAGVTQTPRYLIKTRGQQVTLSCSPISGHRSVSWYQQTPGQGLQFLFEYFSETQRNKGNFPGRFSGRQFSNSRSEMNVSTLELGDSALYLCASSSGQGLVYNEQFFGPGTRLTVL.